This section outlines one T cell receptor (beta chain) sequence together with its context. There is no known antigen for this receptor. The input lacks base qualities; no much larger clone sits a single base away. There are 12 amino acids in the CDR3, from cysteine to phenylalanine inclusive. Kept here is only the CDR3 DNA, which spans 36 bases and is read in frame from base 1. V sheds 6 bases and J sheds 6 bases, leaving 10 bases between their ends. The germline V gene (reference sequence) sets CDR1 to MNHNY and CDR2 to SVGAGI. The receptor library was made with the immunoSEQ multiplex PCR assay. The immuneACCESS repertoire file appears here via TCRdb, limited to in-frame rearrangements. These files lack a portion of the clones; in checked studies, under half of the deficit traces to unresolved V genes, and the cause of the others is not known. The sample table holds some 130,000 clones, of which about nine tenths were seen once. The top ten constitute 2% to 3% of the sample.

This specimen belongs to a study of control samples from healthy donors and cancer patients (TCRdb year 2020). The receptor was derived from a man between 40 and 49 years old in good health. Sequences were obtained from blood. The receptor chain draws on TRBV6-6 and TRBJ2-3; a confident D gene designation cannot be given. The CDR3 protein is CASSPLRDTQYF. Here is the DNA: TGTGCCAGCAGCCCACTCCGCGATACGCAGTATTTT.